Listed below are T cell receptor beta chains from one sample, sequenced in a study of blood T cell repertoires in COVID-19. Profiling relied on immunoSEQ multiplex PCR, and the TCRdb table lists in-frame clones only, not all of them. There are over 85,000 clones in the sample; about 90% occur only once, and approximately 5.6% lies in the top ten. The sample taken for sequencing was peripheral blood. These receptors were taken from a woman aged 45-59 years with COVID-19, enrolled during active disease. CDR3s include the opening cysteine and the closing phenylalanine or tryptophan. Each record gives: J gene, D gene, clone size, V gene, CDR3 DNA, CDR3 protein. A D gene is named only where the DNA matches it firmly. The size entry is marked missing in some rows and otherwise reads once, few, many or a size class.

j_call: TRBJ2-2
d_call: .
clone_size: few
v_call: TRBV4-1
cdr3_nt: TGCGCCAGCAGCCAAACAGGAGCCGGGGAGCTGTTTTTT
cdr3_aa: CASSQTGAGELFF

j_call: TRBJ2-1
d_call: TRBD1
clone_size: .
v_call: TRBV19
cdr3_nt: TGTGCCAGTAGTATGGGACAGGGGACCTACAATGAGCAGTTCTTC
cdr3_aa: CASSMGQGTYNEQFF

j_call: TRBJ2-3
d_call: TRBD2
clone_size: .
v_call: TRBV7-2
cdr3_nt: TGTGCCAGCAGCTTAGCCCTCGGCGGGGGGGCCCGGGATACGCAGTATTTT
cdr3_aa: CASSLALGGGARDTQYF

j_call: TRBJ2-7
d_call: TRBD1
clone_size: few
v_call: TRBV5-1
cdr3_nt: TGCGCCAGCAGCTTGGGTGGGACAGGAGCCTACGAGCAGTACTTC
cdr3_aa: CASSLGGTGAYEQYF

j_call: TRBJ2-3
d_call: .
clone_size: .
v_call: TRBV4-1
cdr3_nt: TGCGCCAGCAGCCAAGAGGGTAGCCTGGCCGGAGATACGCAGTATTTT
cdr3_aa: CASSQEGSLAGDTQYF

j_call: TRBJ1-1
d_call: TRBD1
clone_size: .
v_call: TRBV28
cdr3_nt: TGTGCCAGCAGTCCTACGGGACAGGAGAACACTGAAGCTTTCTTT
cdr3_aa: CASSPTGQENTEAFF

j_call: TRBJ2-3
d_call: TRBD2
clone_size: .
v_call: TRBV12-5
cdr3_nt: TGTGCTAGTGGTTCTCCACGCGGGACTAGCGGGGCCAGCACAGATACGCAGTATTTT
cdr3_aa: CASGSPRGTSGASTDTQYF

j_call: TRBJ2-6
d_call: TRBD2
clone_size: .
v_call: TRBV15
cdr3_nt: TGTGCCACCAGCAGCCGGGGAGGGGCTGGGGCCAACGTCCTGACTTTC
cdr3_aa: CATSSRGGAGANVLTF

j_call: TRBJ1-4
d_call: TRBD1
clone_size: .
v_call: TRBV2
cdr3_nt: TGTGCCAGCAGTGAGGGGACAGGGACTGAAAAACTGTTTTTT
cdr3_aa: CASSEGTGTEKLFF

j_call: TRBJ2-5
d_call: TRBD1
clone_size: .
v_call: TRBV19
cdr3_nt: TGTGCCAGTAGTAAAAACAGGGGAGAGACCCAGTACTTC
cdr3_aa: CASSKNRGETQYF

j_call: TRBJ1-6
d_call: TRBD1
clone_size: few
v_call: TRBV28
cdr3_nt: TGTGCCAGCAGTATCGACAGGGGTCGGAATTCACCCCTCCACTTT
cdr3_aa: CASSIDRGRNSPLHF

j_call: TRBJ2-5
d_call: .
clone_size: .
v_call: TRBV10-3
cdr3_nt: TGTGCCATCAGTGATCCAACGCTCAGCCAAGAGACCCAGTACTTC
cdr3_aa: CAISDPTLSQETQYF

j_call: TRBJ2-6
d_call: TRBD2
clone_size: .
v_call: TRBV11-2
cdr3_nt: TGTGCCAGCAGCTTAGGACGGGGGGCTGGGGCCAACGTCCTGACTTTC
cdr3_aa: CASSLGRGAGANVLTF

j_call: TRBJ2-3
d_call: TRBD1
clone_size: .
v_call: TRBV18
cdr3_nt: TGTGCCAGCTCACCACCGGGGACAACGGGACAGAGGACAGATACGCAGTATTTT
cdr3_aa: CASSPPGTTGQRTDTQYF

j_call: TRBJ2-2
d_call: TRBD1
clone_size: .
v_call: TRBV4-1
cdr3_nt: TGCGCCAGCAGCCAGGGGACAGGGAACACCGGGGAGCTGTTTTTT
cdr3_aa: CASSQGTGNTGELFF

j_call: TRBJ1-2
d_call: TRBD1
clone_size: .
v_call: TRBV10-3
cdr3_nt: TGTGCCGCCTCCGGGACAGGGTATGGCTACACCTTC
cdr3_aa: CAASGTGYGYTF

j_call: TRBJ2-7
d_call: TRBD2
clone_size: .
v_call: TRBV2
cdr3_nt: TGTGCCAGCAGTGCCCTAGCGGAGAGTTCGGGGGAGCAGTACTTC
cdr3_aa: CASSALAESSGEQYF

j_call: TRBJ1-4
d_call: TRBD1
clone_size: .
v_call: TRBV4-3
cdr3_nt: TGCGCCAGCAGCCAAGAGTTGGCAGGGGGAACTAATGAAAAACTGTTTTTT
cdr3_aa: CASSQELAGGTNEKLFF

j_call: TRBJ2-3
d_call: TRBD2
clone_size: .
v_call: TRBV7-3
cdr3_nt: TGTGCCAGCAGCCCTGTTGGGGGGGGCACAGATACGCAGTATTTT
cdr3_aa: CASSPVGGGTDTQYF

j_call: TRBJ2-7
d_call: .
clone_size: .
v_call: TRBV7-9
cdr3_nt: TGTGCCAGCAGCTTAGGGGGCACCTACGAGCAGTACTTC
cdr3_aa: CASSLGGTYEQYF

j_call: TRBJ2-3
d_call: TRBD2
clone_size: .
v_call: TRBV7-2
cdr3_nt: TGTGCCAGCAGCTTAGGAGGGACTAGCGGGGGGTGGTCAGATACGCAGTATTTT
cdr3_aa: CASSLGGTSGGWSDTQYF

j_call: TRBJ2-7
d_call: .
clone_size: .
v_call: TRBV28
cdr3_nt: TGTGCCAGCGAAACCCCGGCGGGTAGGACCTACGAGCAGTACTTC
cdr3_aa: CASETPAGRTYEQYF

j_call: TRBJ2-7
d_call: TRBD2
clone_size: few
v_call: TRBV5-1
cdr3_nt: TGCGCCAGCAGCTTGGTTAGCGGGGGGACCTACGAGCAGTACTTC
cdr3_aa: CASSLVSGGTYEQYF

j_call: TRBJ2-5
d_call: TRBD1
clone_size: .
v_call: TRBV2
cdr3_nt: TGTGCCAGCAGGGGGGACAGGGGGACGGAGACCCAGTACTTC
cdr3_aa: CASRGDRGTETQYF

j_call: TRBJ2-3
d_call: TRBD2
clone_size: once
v_call: TRBV27
cdr3_nt: TGTGCCAGCAGTTTCGATCGGGGGGGGAATACGCAGTATTTT
cdr3_aa: CASSFDRGGNTQYF

j_call: TRBJ2-3
d_call: .
clone_size: .
v_call: TRBV24-1
cdr3_nt: TGTGCCACCAGTGATGGGGCCGTCCACACAGATACGCAGTATTTT
cdr3_aa: CATSDGAVHTDTQYF

j_call: TRBJ2-1
d_call: .
clone_size: .
v_call: TRBV12-3/TRBV12-4
cdr3_nt: TGTGCCAGCAGTCTCACTCTAGCGAATGAGCAGTTCTTC
cdr3_aa: CASSLTLANEQFF

j_call: TRBJ2-3
d_call: .
clone_size: .
v_call: TRBV7-2
cdr3_nt: TGTGCCAGCAGCTTCTCCGCGGGTACGCAGTATTTT
cdr3_aa: CASSFSAGTQYF

j_call: TRBJ2-7
d_call: .
clone_size: few
v_call: TRBV5-6
cdr3_nt: TGTGCCAGCAGCTTGACCGGGGTGGGAGAGCAGTACTTC
cdr3_aa: CASSLTGVGEQYF

j_call: TRBJ2-2
d_call: TRBD1
clone_size: .
v_call: TRBV19
cdr3_nt: TGTGCCAGTAGTACGACAGGGGGCCGTACCGGGGAGCTGTTTTTT
cdr3_aa: CASSTTGGRTGELFF

j_call: TRBJ1-5
d_call: TRBD1
clone_size: few
v_call: TRBV7-8
cdr3_nt: TGTGCCAGCAGCTTACGACAGGGAGCTCAGCCCCAGCATTTT
cdr3_aa: CASSLRQGAQPQHF

j_call: TRBJ2-5
d_call: TRBD1
clone_size: .
v_call: TRBV12-3/TRBV12-4
cdr3_nt: TGTGCCAGCAGTTTTGACAGGGTTGAGACCCAGTACTTC
cdr3_aa: CASSFDRVETQYF

j_call: TRBJ2-3
d_call: .
clone_size: .
v_call: TRBV5-1
cdr3_nt: TGCGCCAGCAGCTTGGCCGAGGGCACAGATACGCAGTATTTT
cdr3_aa: CASSLAEGTDTQYF

j_call: TRBJ1-4
d_call: .
clone_size: .
v_call: TRBV18
cdr3_nt: TGTGCCAGCTCACCAGGAGGCGGGGGGCTGGGTGAAAAACTGTTTTTT
cdr3_aa: CASSPGGGGLGEKLFF

j_call: TRBJ2-3
d_call: .
clone_size: .
v_call: TRBV7-2
cdr3_nt: TGTGCCAGCAGCCCGGGACTCTACACAGATACGCAGTATTTT
cdr3_aa: CASSPGLYTDTQYF

j_call: TRBJ1-5
d_call: TRBD1
clone_size: few
v_call: TRBV7-9
cdr3_nt: TGTGCCAGCAGCCCTGGGACAGGGTATCAGCCCCAGCATTTT
cdr3_aa: CASSPGTGYQPQHF

j_call: TRBJ1-5
d_call: TRBD1
clone_size: .
v_call: TRBV19
cdr3_nt: TGTGCCAGCGGGACAGGGGGCAATCAGCCCCAGCATTTT
cdr3_aa: CASGTGGNQPQHF

j_call: TRBJ2-1
d_call: .
clone_size: few
v_call: TRBV5-5
cdr3_nt: TGTGCCAGCAGCGACGACAGCTACAATGAGCAGTTCTTC
cdr3_aa: CASSDDSYNEQFF

j_call: TRBJ2-3
d_call: .
clone_size: .
v_call: TRBV24-1
cdr3_nt: TGTGCCACCAGTGACCCGAAGGCAGGCAGCACAGATACGCAGTATTTT
cdr3_aa: CATSDPKAGSTDTQYF

j_call: TRBJ2-6
d_call: .
clone_size: .
v_call: TRBV25-1
cdr3_nt: TGTGCCAGCAGCGAGCCAGGGGTAGGGGCCAACGTCCTGACTTTC
cdr3_aa: CASSEPGVGANVLTF

j_call: TRBJ1-2
d_call: TRBD1
clone_size: .
v_call: TRBV7-2
cdr3_nt: TGTGCCAGCAGCCAAGGGGGCCGCTACACCTTC
cdr3_aa: CASSQGGRYTF